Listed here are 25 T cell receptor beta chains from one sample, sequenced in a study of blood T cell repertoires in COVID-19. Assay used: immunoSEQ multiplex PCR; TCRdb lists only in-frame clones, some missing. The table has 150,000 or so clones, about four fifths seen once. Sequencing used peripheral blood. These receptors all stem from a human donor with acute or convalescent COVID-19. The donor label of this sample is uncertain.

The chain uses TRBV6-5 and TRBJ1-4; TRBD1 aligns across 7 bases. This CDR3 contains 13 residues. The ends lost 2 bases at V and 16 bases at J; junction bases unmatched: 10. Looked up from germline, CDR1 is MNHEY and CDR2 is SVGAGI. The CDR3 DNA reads TGTGCCAGCAGTTACAATGTACAAGGGGGCTGGTTTTTT. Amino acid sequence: CASSYNVQGGWFF.

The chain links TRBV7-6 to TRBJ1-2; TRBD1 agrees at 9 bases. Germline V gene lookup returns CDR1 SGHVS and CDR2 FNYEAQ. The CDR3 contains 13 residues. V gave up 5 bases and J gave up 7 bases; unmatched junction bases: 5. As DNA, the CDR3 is TGTGCCAGCAGCGACCGGGACAGGGTTGGCTACACCTTC. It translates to CASSDRDRVGYTF. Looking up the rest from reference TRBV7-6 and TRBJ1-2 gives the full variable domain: GAGVSQSPRYKVTKRGQDVALRCDPISGHVSLYWYRQALGQGPEFLTYFNYEAQQDKSGLPNDRFSAERPEGSISTLTIQRTEQRDSAMYRCASSDRDRVGYTFGSGTRLTVV.

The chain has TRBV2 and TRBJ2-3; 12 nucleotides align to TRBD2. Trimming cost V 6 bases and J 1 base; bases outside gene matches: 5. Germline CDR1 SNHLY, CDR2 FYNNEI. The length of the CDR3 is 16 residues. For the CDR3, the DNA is TGTGCCAGCAGGCCTAGACTAGCGGGGGGCACAGATACGCAGTATTTT. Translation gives CASRPRLAGGTDTQYF.

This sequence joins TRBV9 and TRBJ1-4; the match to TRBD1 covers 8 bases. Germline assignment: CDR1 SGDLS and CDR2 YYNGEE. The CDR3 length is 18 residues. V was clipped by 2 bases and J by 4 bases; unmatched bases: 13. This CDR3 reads CASSVGQGGLYRNEKLFF. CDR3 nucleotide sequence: TGTGCCAGCAGCGTCGGACAGGGCGGGCTGTACCGTAATGAAAAACTGTTTTTT.

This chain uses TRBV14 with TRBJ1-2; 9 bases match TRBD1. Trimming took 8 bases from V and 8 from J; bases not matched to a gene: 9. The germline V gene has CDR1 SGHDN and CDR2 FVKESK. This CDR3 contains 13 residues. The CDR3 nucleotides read TGTGCCAGCCGCGGGACAGGGAAAGGAGGCTACACCTTC. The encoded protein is CASRGTGKGGYTF.

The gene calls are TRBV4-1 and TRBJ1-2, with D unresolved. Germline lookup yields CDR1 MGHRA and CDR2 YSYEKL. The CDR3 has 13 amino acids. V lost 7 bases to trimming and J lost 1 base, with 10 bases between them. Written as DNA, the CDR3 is TGCGCCAGCACCCCAACTCTTAACTATGGCTACACCTTC. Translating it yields CASTPTLNYGYTF.

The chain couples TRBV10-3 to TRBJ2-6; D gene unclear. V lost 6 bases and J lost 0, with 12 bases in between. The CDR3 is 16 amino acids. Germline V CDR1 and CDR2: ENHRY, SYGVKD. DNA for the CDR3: TGTGCCATCAGCGCGGAGCAGTACTCTGGGGCCAACGTCCTGACTTTC. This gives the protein CAISAEQYSGANVLTF.

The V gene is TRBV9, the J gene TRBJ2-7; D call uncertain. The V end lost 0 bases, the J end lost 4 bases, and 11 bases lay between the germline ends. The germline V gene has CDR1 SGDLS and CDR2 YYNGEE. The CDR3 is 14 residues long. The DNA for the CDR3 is TGTGCCAGCAGCGTAGGCCAAAGTACTTACGAGCAGTACTTC. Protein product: CASSVGQSTYEQYF.

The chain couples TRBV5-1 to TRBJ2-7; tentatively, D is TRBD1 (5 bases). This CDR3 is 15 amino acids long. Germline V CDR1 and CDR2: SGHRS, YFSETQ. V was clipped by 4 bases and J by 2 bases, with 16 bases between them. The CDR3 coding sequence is TGCGCCAGCAGCCCAGGGCCAGGAGCCCCCTACGAGCAGTACTTC. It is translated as CASSPGPGAPYEQYF.

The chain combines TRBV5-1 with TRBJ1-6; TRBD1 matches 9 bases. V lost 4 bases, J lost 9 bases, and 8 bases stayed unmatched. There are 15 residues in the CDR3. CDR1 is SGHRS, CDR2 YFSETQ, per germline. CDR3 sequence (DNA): TGCGCCAGCAGCAGGGGGACAGGGTTGAGTTCACCCCTCCACTTT. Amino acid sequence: CASSRGTGLSSPLHF.

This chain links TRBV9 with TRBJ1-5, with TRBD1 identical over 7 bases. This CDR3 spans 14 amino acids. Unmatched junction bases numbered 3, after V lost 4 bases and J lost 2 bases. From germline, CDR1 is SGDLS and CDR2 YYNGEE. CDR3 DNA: TGTGCCAGCAGCCCAACAGGGGGCAATCAGCCCCAGCATTTT. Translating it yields CASSPTGGNQPQHF.

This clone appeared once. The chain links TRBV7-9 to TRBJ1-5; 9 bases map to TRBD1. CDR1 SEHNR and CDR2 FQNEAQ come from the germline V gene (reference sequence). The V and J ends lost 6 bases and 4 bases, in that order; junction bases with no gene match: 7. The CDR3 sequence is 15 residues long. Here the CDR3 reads CASSSRGTGNQPQHF. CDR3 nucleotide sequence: TGTGCCAGCAGTTCCCGGGGGACAGGGAATCAGCCCCAGCATTTT. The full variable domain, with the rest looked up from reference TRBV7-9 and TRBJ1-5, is DTGVSQNPRHKITKRGQNVTFRCDPISEHNRLYWYRQTLGQGPEFLTYFQNEAQLEKSRLLSDRFSAERPKGSFSTLEIQRTEQGDSAMYLCASSSRGTGNQPQHFGDGTRLSIL.

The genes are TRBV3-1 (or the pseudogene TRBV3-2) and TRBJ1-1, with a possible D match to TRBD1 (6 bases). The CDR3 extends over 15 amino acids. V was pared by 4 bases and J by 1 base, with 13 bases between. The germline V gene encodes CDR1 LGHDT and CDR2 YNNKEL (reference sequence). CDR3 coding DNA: TGTGCCAGCAGCCCTCCTTCGACAGGGAACACTGAAGCTTTCTTT. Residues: CASSPPSTGNTEAFF.

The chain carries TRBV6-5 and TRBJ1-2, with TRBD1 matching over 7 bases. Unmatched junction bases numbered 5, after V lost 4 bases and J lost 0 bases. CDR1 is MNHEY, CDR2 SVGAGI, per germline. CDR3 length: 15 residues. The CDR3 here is CASSSWDRANYGYTF. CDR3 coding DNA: TGTGCCAGCAGTTCCTGGGACAGAGCTAACTATGGCTACACCTTC.

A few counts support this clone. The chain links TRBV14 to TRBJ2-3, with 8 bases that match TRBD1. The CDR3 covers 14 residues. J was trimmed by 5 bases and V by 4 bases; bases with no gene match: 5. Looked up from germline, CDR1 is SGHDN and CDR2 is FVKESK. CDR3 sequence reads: CASSLGTGLDTQYF. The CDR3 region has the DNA TGTGCCAGCAGCCTAGGGACAGGTTTAGATACGCAGTATTTT. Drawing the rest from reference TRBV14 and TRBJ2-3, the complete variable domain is EAGVTQFPSHSVIEKGQTVTLRCDPISGHDNLYWYRRVMGKEIKFLLHFVKESKQDESGMPNNRFLAERTGGTYSTLKVQPAELEDSGVYFCASSLGTGLDTQYFGPGTRLTVL.

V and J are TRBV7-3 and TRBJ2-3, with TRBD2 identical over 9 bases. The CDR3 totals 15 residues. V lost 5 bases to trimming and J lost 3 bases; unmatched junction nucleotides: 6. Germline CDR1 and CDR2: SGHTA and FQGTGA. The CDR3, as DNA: TGTGCCAGCAGCCGAACTAGCGGGCAGACAGATACGCAGTATTTT. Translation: CASSRTSGQTDTQYF.

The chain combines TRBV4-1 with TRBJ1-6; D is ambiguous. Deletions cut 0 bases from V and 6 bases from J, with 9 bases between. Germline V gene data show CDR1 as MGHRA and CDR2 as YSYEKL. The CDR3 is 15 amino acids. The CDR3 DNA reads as TGCGCCAGCAGCCAAGAAAGTAGTGCTAATTCACCCCTCCACTTT. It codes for CASSQESSANSPLHF.

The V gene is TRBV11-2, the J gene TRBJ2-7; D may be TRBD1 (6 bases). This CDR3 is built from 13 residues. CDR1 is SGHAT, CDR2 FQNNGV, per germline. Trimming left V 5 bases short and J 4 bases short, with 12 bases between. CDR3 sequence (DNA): TGTGCCAGCAGCGTAGGACAGTTATACGAGCAGTACGTC. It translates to CASSVGQLYEQYV.

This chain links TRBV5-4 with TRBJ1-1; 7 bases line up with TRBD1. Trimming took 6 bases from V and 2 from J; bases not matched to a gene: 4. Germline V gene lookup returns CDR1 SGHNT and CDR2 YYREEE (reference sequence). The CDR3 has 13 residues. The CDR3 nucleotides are TGTGCCAGCACCCGGGACAGAAACACTGAAGCTTTCTTT. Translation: CASTRDRNTEAFF. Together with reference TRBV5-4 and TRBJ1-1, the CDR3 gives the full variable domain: ETGVTQSPTHLIKTRGQQVTLRCSSQSGHNTVSWYQQALGQGPQFIFQYYREEENGRGNFPPRFSGLQFPNYSSELNVNALELDDSALYLCASTRDRNTEAFFGQGTRLTVV.

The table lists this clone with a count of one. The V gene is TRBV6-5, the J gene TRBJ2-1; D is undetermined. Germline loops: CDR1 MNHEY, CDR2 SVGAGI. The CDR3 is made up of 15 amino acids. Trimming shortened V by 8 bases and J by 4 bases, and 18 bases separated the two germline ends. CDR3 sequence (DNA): TGTGCCAGCGATATCAGTTCGTTGCCTTACAATGAGCAGTTCTTC. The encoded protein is CASDISSLPYNEQFF.

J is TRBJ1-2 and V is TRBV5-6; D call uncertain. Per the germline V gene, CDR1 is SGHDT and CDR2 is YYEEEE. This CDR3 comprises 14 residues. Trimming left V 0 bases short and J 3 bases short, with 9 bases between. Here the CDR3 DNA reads TGTGCCAGCAGCTTGGCCGGGTCTGACTATGGCTACACCTTC. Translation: CASSLAGSDYGYTF.

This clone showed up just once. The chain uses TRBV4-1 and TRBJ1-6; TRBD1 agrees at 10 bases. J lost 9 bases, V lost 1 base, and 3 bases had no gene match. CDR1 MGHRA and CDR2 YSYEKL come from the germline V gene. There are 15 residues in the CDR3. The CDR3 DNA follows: TGCGCCAGCAGCCAAGCCGGGACAGGGGCTTCACCCCTCCACTTT. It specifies CASSQAGTGASPLHF.

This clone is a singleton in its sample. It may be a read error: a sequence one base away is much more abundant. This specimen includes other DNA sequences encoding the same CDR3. For the CDR3, the DNA is TGTGCCAGCAGCTGGGGCCAGAACACTGAAGCTTTCTTT. This translates into CASSWGQNTEAFF. The genes are TRBV6-5 and TRBJ1-1; the D gene is possibly TRBD1 (5 bases). Germline CDR1 reads MNHEY; CDR2 reads SVGAGI. V was trimmed by 6 bases and J by 1 base, leaving 9 bases between them. The CDR3 sequence is 13 residues long.

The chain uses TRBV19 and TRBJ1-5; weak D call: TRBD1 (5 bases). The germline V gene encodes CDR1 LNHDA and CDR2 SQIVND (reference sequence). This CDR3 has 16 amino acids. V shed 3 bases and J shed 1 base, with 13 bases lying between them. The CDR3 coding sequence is TGTGCCAGTAGTATGGTCCGGGGGGGGAGCAATCAGCCCCAGCATTTT. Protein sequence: CASSMVRGGSNQPQHF.

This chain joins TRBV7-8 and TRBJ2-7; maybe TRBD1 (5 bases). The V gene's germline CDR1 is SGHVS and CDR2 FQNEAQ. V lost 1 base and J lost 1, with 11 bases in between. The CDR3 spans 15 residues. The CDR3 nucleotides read TGTGCCAGCAGCTTAGATGCAGGGCTATCCTACGAGCAGTACTTC. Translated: CASSLDAGLSYEQYF. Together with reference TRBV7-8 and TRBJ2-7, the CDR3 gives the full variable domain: GAGVSQSPRYKVAKRGQDVALRCDPISGHVSLFWYQQALGQGPEFLTYFQNEAQLDKSGLPSDRFFAERPEGSVSTLKIQRTQQEDSAVYLCASSLDAGLSYEQYFGPGTRLTVT.